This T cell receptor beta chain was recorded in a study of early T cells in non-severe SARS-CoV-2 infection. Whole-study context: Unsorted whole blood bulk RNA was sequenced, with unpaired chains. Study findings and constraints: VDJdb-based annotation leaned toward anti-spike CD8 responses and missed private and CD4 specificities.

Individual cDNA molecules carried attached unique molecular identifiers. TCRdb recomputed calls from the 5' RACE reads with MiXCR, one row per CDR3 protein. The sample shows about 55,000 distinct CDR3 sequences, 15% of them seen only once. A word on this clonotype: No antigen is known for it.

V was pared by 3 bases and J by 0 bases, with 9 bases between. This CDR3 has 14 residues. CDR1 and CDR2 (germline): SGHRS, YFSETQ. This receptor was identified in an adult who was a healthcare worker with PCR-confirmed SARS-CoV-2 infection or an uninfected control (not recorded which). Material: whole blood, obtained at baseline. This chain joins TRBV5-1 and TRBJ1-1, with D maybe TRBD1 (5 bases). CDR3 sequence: CASSSGSMNTEAFF. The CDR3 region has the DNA TGCGCCAGCAGCTCAGGGAGTATGAACACTGAAGCTTTCTTT. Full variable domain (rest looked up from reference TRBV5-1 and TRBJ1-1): KAGVTQTPRYLIKTRGQQVTLSCSPISGHRSVSWYQQTPGQGLQFLFEYFSETQRNKGNFPGRFSGRQFSNSRSEMNVSTLELGDSALYLCASSSGSMNTEAFFGQGTRLTVV.